The present TCR beta chain was sequenced within a study of CD8 T cells in Susac syndrome. Germline V lookup: CDR1 LNHNV, CDR2 YYDKDF (reference sequence). V lost 6 bases and J lost 4, with 24 bases in between. This CDR3 is built from 17 residues. Healthy donors were controls matched for age and sex. Negative isolation yielded CD4+ and CD8+ T cells, and FACS enriched TEMRA cells. A quantity of about 0.45 to 1 ug RNA underwent reverse transcription using random hexamers. It was immunoSEQ multiplex PCR that amplified TCR beta CDR3 across 54 Vbeta and 13 Jbeta. TCRdb recomputed calls from the immunoSEQ multiplex PCR reads with MiXCR, one row per CDR3 protein. The repertoire holds 70,000 to 100,000 distinct CDR3 sequences, with approximately 92% as singletons.

The sample taken for sequencing was CD8+ T cells from PBMCs. The receptor's source is a human donor in good health. This chain links TRBV15 with TRBJ2-5; tentatively, D is TRBD1 or TRBD2 (5 bases each). CDR3 DNA sequence: TGTGCCACCAGTCTCAACGGGGCTAGTTTTTTTACAGAGACCCAGTACTTC. This encodes CATSLNGASFFTETQYF.